This T cell receptor (beta chain) was profiled in a study of post-analysis software for immune sequencing data. This CDR3 spans 16 amino acids. After removal of 6 bases from V and 1 base from J, the junction contained 6 bases not matched to a gene. Germline V gene lookup returns CDR1 SGHVS and CDR2 FQNEAQ. Prepared libraries of TCR beta cDNA carried unique molecular identifiers. One entry per CDR3 protein results from TCRdb running MiXCR on the PCR reads. This sample has 750,000 to 900,000 distinct CDR3 sequences, with around 45% found just once. Study-level results: Under the F measure, samples that were prepared in one batch clustered strongly together. Comparison of patients with controls showed 5 or 6 TRBV segments more frequent in patients, TRBV5-6, TRBV5-1 and TRBV20-1 among them.

In regard to this clonotype: Its cognate antigen is unknown.

Material for sequencing was blood. The genes are TRBV7-8 and TRBJ2-3; 11 positions agree with TRBD2. The clonotype originates from a girl under 18 with multiple sclerosis. CDR3 coding DNA: TGTGCCAGCAGAGATATACTAGCGGGAGGCACAGATACGCAGTATTTT. This codes for CASRDILAGGTDTQYF.